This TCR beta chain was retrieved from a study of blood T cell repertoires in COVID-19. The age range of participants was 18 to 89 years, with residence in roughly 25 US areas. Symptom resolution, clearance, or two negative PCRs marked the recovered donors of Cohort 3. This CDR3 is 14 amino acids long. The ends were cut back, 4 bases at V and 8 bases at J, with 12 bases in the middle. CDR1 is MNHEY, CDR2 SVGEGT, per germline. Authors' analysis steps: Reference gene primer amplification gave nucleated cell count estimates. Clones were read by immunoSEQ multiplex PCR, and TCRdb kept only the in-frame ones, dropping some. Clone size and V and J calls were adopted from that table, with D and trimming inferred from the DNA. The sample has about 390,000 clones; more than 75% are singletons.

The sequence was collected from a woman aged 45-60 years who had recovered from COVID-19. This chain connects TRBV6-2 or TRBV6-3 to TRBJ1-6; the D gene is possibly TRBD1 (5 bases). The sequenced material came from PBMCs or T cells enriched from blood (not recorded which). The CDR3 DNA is TGTGCCAGCAGTTTCGGACACTGGGATTCACCCCTCCACTTT. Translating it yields CASSFGHWDSPLHF.